This T cell receptor (beta chain) derives from a study of vaccination and CD4 T cells after COVID-19. On the study more broadly: Participants got two doses of BNT162b2 or mRNA-1273 vaccine. Samples after vaccination came a median approximately 73 days past dose two, ranging 14 to 241. Study conclusions and caveats: Convalescent patients saw a median around 83% of their reactive clones show up only after vaccination.

An Oncomine TCR Beta short-read assay was used to sequence the DNA from cultured CD4+ T cells. Genomic DNA was isolated from CD4+ T cells that had been cultured. TCRdb re-called the PCR reads through MiXCR, storing one row per CDR3 protein. The sample yields 10,000 to 15,000 distinct CDR3 sequences, 52% seen once. The CDR3 loop spans 15 amino acids. V shed 6 bases and J shed 0 bases, with 12 bases lying between them. Germline V gene lookup returns CDR1 MNHEY and CDR2 SMNVEV (reference sequence). In the case of this clonotype: Its matching antigen is unknown.

The treatment is: roughly ten-day PBMC culture with coronavirus spike peptide pools or control peptides (ViraFEST assay). The sample consisted of CD4+ T cells from blood, cultured in vitro. The origin of this receptor is a human donor who had recovered from COVID-19. The chain is built from TRBV27 and TRBJ2-1; the D is unclear. The CDR3 protein is CASRYTRGSYNEQFF. The CDR3 coding sequence is TGTGCCAGCAGATATACCAGAGGCTCCTACAATGAGCAGTTCTTC.